These 25 T cell receptor beta chains share one sample of origin, sequenced in a study of beta chain features in type 1 diabetes. Findings and limits, study-wide: TCRB CDR3s were moderately but significantly shorter in Type 1 diabetes patients in all four CD4+ subsets.

No antigen is known for these receptors. Expressed TCRB transcripts were sequenced after all isolated RNA was converted to cDNA. Sequencing used immunoSEQ multiplex PCR; TCRdb keeps in-frame clones, though not all of them. The sample has roughly 150,000 clones, more than 60% seen once. What was sequenced was naive CD4+ T cells from blood. The origin of the receptors is a young man with type 1 diabetes.

The chain is built from TRBV5-1 and TRBJ2-4; 7 positions agree with TRBD1. The V gene end was trimmed by 3 bases and the J gene end by 8 bases; junction bases not matched to a gene: 11. The CDR3 contains 15 residues. The germline V gene encodes CDR1 SGHRS and CDR2 YFSETQ. CDR3 loop: CASSSTGESRDIQYF. As DNA, the CDR3 is TGCGCCAGCAGCTCAACAGGGGAATCTCGGGACATTCAGTACTTC.

The genes are TRBV29-1 and TRBJ1-5; tentatively, D is TRBD1 (6 bases). Trimming left V 7 bases short and J 0 bases short, with 10 bases between. Germline CDR1 and CDR2: SQVTM and ANQGSEA. This CDR3 spans 13 amino acids. The CDR3 DNA is TGCAGCGCCGGACAGAATAGCAATCAGCCCCAGCATTTT. Protein sequence: CSAGQNSNQPQHF. Complete variable domain (other parts from reference TRBV29-1 and TRBJ1-5): SAVISQKPSRDICQRGTSLTIQCQVDSQVTMMFWYRQQPGQSLTLIATANQGSEATYESGFVIDKFPISRPNLTFSTLTVSNMSPEDSSIYLCSAGQNSNQPQHFGDGTRLSIL.

The rearrangement links TRBV7-9 to TRBJ2-7; 10 bases are shared with TRBD2. Trimming at V came to 6 bases and at J to 2 bases, leaving 4 bases not matched to a gene. This CDR3 has 14 residues. In germline, CDR1 is SEHNR, CDR2 FQNEAQ (reference sequence). The CDR3 DNA reads as TGTGCCAGCAGTACGCTAGCGGGGGCCTACGAGCAGTACTTC. Encoded protein: CASSTLAGAYEQYF.

The V and J genes are TRBV5-1 and TRBJ2-5; no clear D gene. The germline V gene encodes CDR1 SGHRS and CDR2 YFSETQ. The CDR3 is 14 residues long. Deletions cut 0 bases from V and 1 base from J, with 7 bases between. CDR3 protein: CASSLVGGQETQYF. The DNA of the CDR3 is TGCGCCAGCAGCTTGGTCGGCGGCCAAGAGACCCAGTACTTC.

This sequence joins TRBV30 and TRBJ1-3; D ambiguous. This CDR3 comprises 13 residues. CDR1 and CDR2 from the germline V gene are GTSNPN and SVGIG (reference sequence). V lost 1 base and J 0 bases, leaving 4 bases between the germline ends. CDR3 protein: CAWSASSGNTIYF. CDR3 nucleotide sequence: TGTGCCTGGAGTGCAAGCTCTGGAAACACCATATATTTT.

This chain uses TRBV29-1 with TRBJ2-1; 9 bases fit TRBD1. CDR1 is SQVTM and CDR2 is ANQGSEA in the germline V gene. Unmatched junction bases numbered 8, after V lost 6 bases and J lost 8 bases. The length of the CDR3 is 13 residues. CDR3 DNA sequence: TGCAGCGTGAAGGGACAGGGCACCCATGAGCAGTTCTTC. Translating it yields CSVKGQGTHEQFF.

This clone occurred a few times. This chain links TRBV10-3 with TRBJ1-1, with 7 bases fitting TRBD1. V shed 5 bases and J 3 bases; nucleotides not matched to a gene: 0. The CDR3 sequence is 12 residues long. Germline V gene lookup returns CDR1 ENHRY and CDR2 SYGVKD. CDR3 sequence reads: CAISTGDTEAFF. The DNA for the CDR3 is TGTGCCATCAGTACAGGGGACACTGAAGCTTTCTTT.

This clone was seen a few times. The chain has TRBV19 and TRBJ1-2; 7 nucleotides align to TRBD1. V shed 7 bases and J 4 bases; nucleotides not matched to a gene: 12. This CDR3 comprises 15 residues. Germline V gene sequence: CDR1 LNHDA, CDR2 SQIVND (reference sequence). The CDR3 is CASTPGNRGGYGYTF. The CDR3 nucleotides are TGTGCCAGTACCCCGGGCAACAGGGGCGGCTATGGCTACACCTTC.

The chain combines TRBV4-3 with TRBJ2-2; D remains ambiguous. CDR3 length: 15 residues. V was trimmed by 1 base and J by 5 bases, leaving 11 bases between them. Germline CDR1 LGHNA, CDR2 YSLEER. CDR3 in DNA: TGCGCCAGCAGCCAAGTTATGATGGTAACCGGGGAGCTGTTTTTT. Its translation is CASSQVMMVTGELFF.

The CDR3 sequence is CASSPIGDTQYF. In DNA form, the CDR3 reads TGTGCCAGCAGCCCCATAGGGGATACGCAGTATTTT. The gene calls are TRBV11-2 and TRBJ2-3; D is unclear. Deletions cut 5 bases from V and 6 bases from J, with 9 bases between. Germline CDR1 SGHAT, CDR2 FQNNGV. This CDR3 has 12 residues.

Only a few counts were recorded for this clone. The V call is TRBV29-1, the J call TRBJ1-1; 11 nucleotides align to TRBD1. V dropped 7 bases and J dropped 4; count of bases not matched to a gene: 8. The CDR3 is 14 amino acids. CDR1 is SQVTM and CDR2 is ANQGSEA in the germline V gene. CDR3: CSARDRGLITEAFF. As DNA, the CDR3 is TGCAGCGCCAGGGACAGGGGGTTGATCACTGAAGCTTTCTTT.

The chain couples TRBV28 to TRBJ2-7, with 8 bases aligning to TRBD1. CDR1 and CDR2 from the germline V gene are MDHEN and SYDVKM. The CDR3 is 15 residues long. V gave up 7 bases and J gave up 4 bases; unmatched junction bases: 12. For the CDR3, the DNA is TGTGCCAGCATTCCCAGGGGGCCGGTACTTTACGAGCAGTACTTC. Its translation is CASIPRGPVLYEQYF.

The chain carries TRBV15 and TRBJ2-5; D remains unclear. V lost 2 bases, J lost 3 bases, and 4 bases lay in between. Germline V lookup: CDR1 LNHNV, CDR2 YYDKDF (reference sequence). The CDR3 is made up of 12 amino acids. CDR3 loop: CATSRTEETQYF. The CDR3 DNA reads TGTGCCACCAGCAGAACTGAAGAGACCCAGTACTTC.

The V gene is TRBV9, the J gene TRBJ2-2; the D gene is possibly TRBD2 (5 bases). The CDR3 runs to 13 residues. V was clipped by 8 bases and J by 1 base, with 9 bases between them. In germline, CDR1 is SGDLS, CDR2 YYNGEE. CDR3 nucleotide sequence: TGTGCCAGTCGAGGGCAGAACACCGGGGAGCTGTTTTTT. It translates to CASRGQNTGELFF.

This clone showed up just once. J is TRBJ2-7 and V is TRBV7-2; TRBD2 aligns across 11 bases. Trimming cost V 3 bases and J 3 bases; bases outside gene matches: 7. The V gene's germline CDR1 is SGHTA and CDR2 FQGNSA. CDR3 length equals 16 residues. The CDR3 reads CASSFLPGTSGYEQYF. The CDR3 DNA sequence: TGTGCCAGCAGCTTCTTACCCGGGACTAGCGGCTACGAGCAGTACTTC.

The CDR3 DNA is TGCGCCAGCAGCCAAGTTGGGCTTCCTACAGATACGCAGTATTTT. Translated, it gives CASSQVGLPTDTQYF. The rearrangement uses TRBV4-1 and TRBJ2-3; no clear D. Germline V lookup: CDR1 MGHRA, CDR2 YSYEKL. The CDR3 sequence is 15 residues long. Deletions cut 1 base from V and 3 bases from J, with 11 bases between.

This clone was picked up a small number of times. CDR3 nucleotide sequence: TGTGCCAGCAAGACCGGGGTTAATTTGGGCACAGATACGCAGTATTTT. Translating gives CASKTGVNLGTDTQYF. The V call is TRBV2, the J call TRBJ2-3; TRBD2 is a possible D gene (5 bases). Trimming cost V 7 bases and J 1 base, with 18 bases left between them. CDR1 and CDR2 from the germline V gene are SNHLY and FYNNEI. The CDR3 spans 16 residues.

To note about this clone: One junction end does not reproduce the germline sequence, and a read error may be involved. The V and J genes are TRBV14 and TRBJ2-7; TRBD2 is a possible D gene (5 bases). Looked up from germline, CDR1 is SGHDN and CDR2 is FVKESK. This CDR3 spans 12 amino acids. Here the CDR3 reads CASSQDRRQADF. CDR3 DNA: TGTGCCAGCAGCCAAGATCGAAGACAAGCGGACTTC.

The chain is built from TRBV7-2 and TRBJ2-5; D is ambiguous. Germline CDR1 reads SGHTA; CDR2 reads FQGNSA. The CDR3 contains 12 residues. Trimming removed 1 base at V and 4 bases at J, with 4 bases between. This chain's CDR3 is CASSLVRETQYF. In DNA form, the CDR3 reads TGTGCCAGCAGCTTAGTTCGAGAGACCCAGTACTTC.

The rearrangement joins TRBV19 to TRBJ1-1; D is ambiguous. The CDR3 runs 12 residues. Germline CDR1 LNHDA, CDR2 SQIVND (reference sequence). V lost 4 bases and J lost 7, with 10 bases in between. The CDR3 DNA follows: TGTGCCAGTAGTACGCGCCAGGATGAAGCTTTCTTT. Amino acids: CASSTRQDEAFF. Full variable domain (rest looked up from reference TRBV19 and TRBJ1-1): DGGITQSPKYLFRKEGQNVTLSCEQNLNHDAMYWYRQDPGQGLRLIYYSQIVNDFQKGDIAEGYSVSREKKESFPLTVTSAQKNPTAFYLCASSTRQDEAFFGQGTRLTVV.

V gene TRBV4-2 combines with J gene TRBJ1-1; 7 bases fit TRBD1. The germline gives CDR1 LGHNA, CDR2 YNFKEQ. The CDR3 has 14 residues. The junction had 3 bases not matched to a gene; V was cut back by 4 bases and J by 1 base. The CDR3 reads CASSRDRENTEAFF. The DNA for the CDR3 is TGTGCCAGCAGCCGCGACAGGGAGAACACTGAAGCTTTCTTT.

The sample holds a few counts of this clone. V gene TRBV27 combines with J gene TRBJ2-1; D gene ambiguous. This CDR3 contains 14 residues. V lost 4 bases and J 0 bases, leaving 7 bases between the germline ends. Per germline, CDR1 MNHEY and CDR2 SMNVEV (reference sequence). CDR3 region: CASSWKSSYNEQFF. For the CDR3, the DNA is TGTGCCAGCAGTTGGAAGAGCTCCTACAATGAGCAGTTCTTC.

The chain has TRBV7-9 and TRBJ2-7; D remains unclear. Germline loops: CDR1 SEHNR, CDR2 FQNEAQ (reference sequence). V was clipped by 5 bases and J by 5 bases, with 10 bases between them. This CDR3 spans 12 amino acids. CDR3 nucleotide sequence: TGTGCCAGCAGCCAAACCCGGCACGAGCAGTACTTC. Protein sequence: CASSQTRHEQYF.

The chain has TRBV7-2 and TRBJ2-3, with 8 bases identical to TRBD1. CDR1 is SGHTA and CDR2 is FQGNSA in the germline V gene. J lost 2 bases, V lost 5 bases, and 9 bases had no gene match. The CDR3 totals 16 residues. CDR3 protein: CASSPPRTGFTDTQYF. CDR3 in DNA: TGTGCCAGCAGCCCTCCCAGGACAGGGTTCACAGATACGCAGTATTTT.

This clone was counted only a few times. The rearrangement uses TRBV4-3 and TRBJ1-4; TRBD1 matches 10 bases. The CDR3 is 16 residues long. Germline lookup yields CDR1 LGHNA and CDR2 YSLEER. V trimming: 7 bases; J trimming: 5 bases; junction bases outside the gene matches: 10. CDR3 region: CASTPQWGQGNEKLFF. DNA of the CDR3: TGCGCCAGCACGCCCCAATGGGGACAGGGGAATGAAAAACTGTTTTTT.